This entry lists 32 T cell receptor beta chains sequenced from one sample in a study of patients and donors after allogeneic stem cell transplantation. A single record per CDR3 protein comes from TCRdb applying MiXCR to the RT-PCR reads. The sample contains over 150,000 distinct CDR3 sequences, about 40% of which appear only once. Sequencing was carried out using blood, either unsorted or a sorted T cell fraction (not recorded which). The receptors were sampled from a human donor who was either an allogeneic HSCT recipient or a stem cell or donor lymphocyte infusion donor (not recorded which). It is not recorded whose cells these are; they may come from a transplant donor.

This clonotype was observed a handful of times. The chain has TRBV18 and TRBJ1-1; D unresolved. Germline V CDR1 and CDR2: KGHSH, LQKENI. This CDR3 has 13 residues. V lost 3 bases to trimming and J lost 0 bases, with 5 bases between them. CDR3 sequence: CASSPVLNTEAFF. CDR3 nucleotides: TGTGCCAGCTCACCCGTGTTGAACACTGAAGCTTTCTTT.

The rearrangement links TRBV9 to TRBJ1-5; tentatively, D is TRBD1 (5 bases). This CDR3 is 16 amino acids long. Germline values: CDR1 SGDLS, CDR2 YYNGEE. The V end was cut by 0 bases, the J end by 1 base, with 11 bases between. CDR3 in amino acids: CASSVVSGGSNQPQHF. CDR3 DNA sequence: TGTGCCAGCAGCGTAGTTTCCGGGGGAAGCAATCAGCCCCAGCATTTT. The full variable domain, with the rest looked up from reference TRBV9 and TRBJ1-5, is DSGVTQTPKHLITATGQRVTLRCSPRSGDLSVYWYQQSLDQGLQFLIQYYNGEERAKGNILERFSAQQFPDLHSELNLSSLELGDSALYFCASSVVSGGSNQPQHFGDGTRLSIL.

The chain couples TRBV5-1 to TRBJ1-3, with D hard to call. The CDR3 is 16 amino acids. The germline V gene has CDR1 SGHRS and CDR2 YFSETQ. V was clipped by 4 bases and J by 1 base, with 15 bases between them. The DNA of the CDR3 is TGCGCCAGCAGCCACGCCGCTCCGGGGTCTGGAAACACCATATATTTT. As protein: CASSHAAPGSGNTIYF. Combining the CDR3 with reference TRBV5-1 and TRBJ1-3 gives the whole variable domain KAGVTQTPRYLIKTRGQQVTLSCSPISGHRSVSWYQQTPGQGLQFLFEYFSETQRNKGNFPGRFSGRQFSNSRSEMNVSTLELGDSALYLCASSHAAPGSGNTIYFGEGSWLTVV.

The chain is built from TRBV20-1 and TRBJ2-1; TRBD1 or TRBD2 may be the D gene (5 bases each). There are 18 residues in the CDR3. V was clipped by 6 bases and J by 0 bases, with 24 bases between them. The germline V gene encodes CDR1 DFQATT and CDR2 SNEGSKA (reference sequence). CDR3: CSARHRPLEFSSYNEQFF. The CDR3 DNA sequence: TGCAGTGCCCGACACAGGCCACTAGAGTTTTCCTCCTACAATGAGCAGTTCTTC.

The chain joins TRBV12-3 or TRBV12-4 to TRBJ2-7; 14 nucleotides match TRBD2. The CDR3 runs 15 residues. J gave up 3 bases and V 5 bases, and 3 bases lay outside the gene matches. The CDR3 sequence is CASSPGTSGGYEQYF. CDR3 nucleotides: TGTGCCAGCAGTCCGGGGACTAGCGGGGGCTACGAGCAGTACTTC.

This clonotype came up a few times. The chain joins TRBV4-1 to TRBJ1-2; D unresolved. Germline CDR1 and CDR2: MGHRA and YSYEKL. V was shortened by 6 bases and J by 7 bases, with 12 bases between the two germline ends. This CDR3 is 12 amino acids long. The CDR3 region is CASRGLDFGYTF. In DNA, the CDR3 is TGCGCCAGCAGGGGCCTTGATTTTGGCTACACCTTC.

V and J are TRBV27 and TRBJ2-3; D might be TRBD2 (6 bases). V gave up 4 bases and J gave up 3 bases, with 11 bases separating them. In germline, CDR1 is MNHEY, CDR2 SMNVEV (reference sequence). This CDR3 comprises 14 residues. CDR3 region: CASSYTGTTDTQYF. CDR3 DNA sequence: TGTGCCAGCAGTTACACCGGGACTACAGATACGCAGTATTTT.

This clonotype occurred a few times. The chain is built from TRBV5-6 and TRBJ2-2, with a weak D call TRBD1 (6 bases). CDR3 length: 14 residues. Germline V CDR1 and CDR2: SGHDT, YYEEEE. Trimming left V 4 bases short and J 7 bases short, with 14 bases between. CDR3 residues: CASSLGAGSGELFF. The CDR3 coding sequence is TGTGCCAGCAGCCTGGGGGCAGGGAGCGGGGAGCTGTTTTTT.

The chain has TRBV27 and TRBJ2-7; perhaps TRBD2 as D (5 bases). Trimming stripped 2 bases from V and 4 bases from J, with 21 bases between. Germline CDR1 and CDR2: MNHEY and SMNVEV (reference sequence). This CDR3 is built from 17 residues. Here the CDR3 reads CASSLRASSIDGYEQYF. CDR3 in DNA: TGTGCCAGCAGTTTAAGGGCTAGCTCGATCGATGGTTACGAGCAGTACTTC.

This clonotype has more than one count but fewer than ten. V and J are TRBV6-5 and TRBJ1-2, with D uncertain. Trimming cost V 5 bases and J 4 bases, with 11 bases left between them. CDR3 length: 13 residues. Germline CDR1 and CDR2: MNHEY and SVGAGI. The CDR3 bases are TGTGCCAGCAGTCCGAGACCGGGCTATGGCTACACCTTC. Protein sequence: CASSPRPGYGYTF.

The DNA for the CDR3 is TGCGCCAGCTCCGAGGGGGGAGTAGTGGCAGATACGCAGTATTTT. This codes for CASSEGGVVADTQYF. The chain recombines TRBV5-1 with TRBJ2-3; D is possibly TRBD1 or TRBD2 (6 bases each). V lost 7 bases and J 4 bases, leaving 19 bases between the germline ends. This CDR3 is built from 15 residues. Germline loops: CDR1 SGHRS, CDR2 YFSETQ.

This sequence joins TRBV11-1 and TRBJ2-1, with 10 positions matching TRBD2. Germline-derived CDR1 and CDR2 are SGHAT and FQDESV (reference sequence). The CDR3 has 16 amino acids. V gave up 3 bases and J gave up 4 bases; unmatched junction bases: 6. The CDR3 DNA is TGTGCCAGCAGCTTTTACACTAGCGGGACTTACAATGAGCAGTTCTTC. It specifies CASSFYTSGTYNEQFF.

In this sample, this clonotype turned up a few times. V is TRBV5-6 and J is TRBJ2-1; 7 bases map to TRBD2. With V trimmed by 4 bases and J by 4 bases, 8 bases remained unmatched. From germline, CDR1 is SGHDT and CDR2 YYEEEE. The CDR3 sequence is 15 residues long. CDR3 DNA sequence: TGTGCCAGCAGCCCGGGACTAACGGAATACAATGAGCAGTTCTTC. Encoded protein: CASSPGLTEYNEQFF.

Turning to this clonotype: The junction differs from germline at one of its ends, possibly a read error. The rearrangement joins TRBV7-9 to TRBJ2-1; 11 nucleotides line up with TRBD2. CDR1 and CDR2 from the germline V gene are SEHNR and FQNEAQ (reference sequence). The CDR3 is 11 residues long. CDR3 in DNA: TGTGCCAGCAGCTTAGGACTAGCGGGAAGGTTC. Protein: CASSLGLAGRF. Combining the CDR3 with reference TRBV7-9 and TRBJ2-1 gives the whole variable domain DTGVSQNPRHKITKRGQNVTFRCDPISEHNRLYWYRQTLGQGPEFLTYFQNEAQLEKSRLLSDRFSAERPKGSFSTLEIQRTEQGDSAMYLCASSLGLAGRFGPGTRLTVL.

This rearrangement joins TRBV18 to TRBJ2-1; TRBD2 is a possible D gene (6 bases). The CDR3 spans 16 residues. The V end lost 3 bases, the J end lost 5 bases, and 17 bases lay between the germline ends. The germline CDR1 and CDR2 sequences are KGHSH and LQKENI. The CDR3 DNA sequence: TGTGCCAGCTCACCTAAGCTGGGAGGCGGAAACAATGAGCAGTTCTTC. This translates into CASSPKLGGGNNEQFF.

The rearrangement uses TRBV5-6 and TRBJ1-2; the D gene is possibly TRBD1 (5 bases). The CDR3 covers 13 residues. V lost 5 bases, J lost 8 bases, and 16 bases lay in between. Germline loops: CDR1 SGHDT, CDR2 YYEEEE. CDR3 sequence: CASSHPTGVGYTF. The DNA for the CDR3 is TGTGCCAGCAGTCACCCGACGGGGGTCGGCTACACCTTC.

The chain uses TRBV6-2 or TRBV6-3 and TRBJ2-7; 9 bases are shared with TRBD1. Germline V gene sequence: CDR1 MNHEY, CDR2 SVGEGT. The CDR3 is 16 residues long. The V gene end was trimmed by 4 bases and the J gene end by 1 base; junction bases not matched to a gene: 8. Here the CDR3 reads CASSWGTGTESYEQYF. As DNA, the CDR3 is TGTGCCAGCAGTTGGGGGACAGGGACTGAGTCCTACGAGCAGTACTTC.

A single count supports this clonotype. In DNA form, the CDR3 reads TGTGCCAGCAGCGATGCCGACAGGGGTAATGAGCAGTTCTTC. This encodes CASSDADRGNEQFF. The chain couples TRBV7-9 to TRBJ2-1; 8 bases line up with TRBD1. The CDR3 totals 14 residues. Germline loops: CDR1 SEHNR, CDR2 FQNEAQ (reference sequence). V was clipped by 5 bases and J by 7 bases; unmatched bases: 7.

This chain uses TRBV5-6 with TRBJ2-7, with a possible D match to TRBD1 (5 bases). CDR1 is SGHDT and CDR2 is YYEEEE in the germline V gene. There are 12 residues in the CDR3. V was pared by 4 bases and J by 7 bases, with 12 bases between. CDR3 nucleotides: TGTGCCAGCAGCGCACAGGTGAGTGAGCAGTACTTC. Translated, it gives CASSAQVSEQYF.

In this sample, this clonotype turned up many times. The chain recombines TRBV7-2 with TRBJ1-6; perhaps TRBD1 as D (5 bases). Deletions cut 2 bases from V and 7 bases from J, with 9 bases between. CDR1 is SGHTA and CDR2 is FQGNSA in the germline V gene. This CDR3 contains 14 residues. The CDR3 bases are TGTGCCAGCAGCTTATTGAAGGGGAATTCACCCCTCCACTTT. Its protein is CASSLLKGNSPLHF.

The chain has TRBV29-1 and TRBJ1-2, with D possibly TRBD1 on 5 matching bases. The CDR3 is 16 residues long. CDR1 is SQVTM, CDR2 ANQGSEA, per germline. V lost 1 base and J lost 4, with 19 bases in between. For the CDR3, the DNA is TGCAGCGTTGAAGGGACCTGGGACGCCATCTCCTATGGCTACACCTTC. Translation gives CSVEGTWDAISYGYTF. The full variable domain, completed using reference TRBV29-1 and TRBJ1-2, is SAVISQKPSRDICQRGTSLTIQCQVDSQVTMMFWYRQQPGQSLTLIATANQGSEATYESGFVIDKFPISRPNLTFSTLTVSNMSPEDSSIYLCSVEGTWDAISYGYTFGSGTRLTVV.

The chain links TRBV3-1 to TRBJ2-3, with D tentatively TRBD1 (5 bases). Germline CDR1 LGHDT, CDR2 YNNKEL (reference sequence). The CDR3 extends over 14 amino acids. Trimming took 4 bases from V and 0 from J, leaving 8 bases between them. The CDR3 region is CASSPYRSTDTQYF. DNA for the CDR3: TGTGCCAGCAGCCCCTACAGGAGCACAGATACGCAGTATTTT.

The chain has TRBV6-6 and TRBJ2-7, with D uncertain. The CDR3 consists of 14 residues. V was trimmed by 2 bases and J by 7 bases, leaving 15 bases between them. Germline V gene sequence: CDR1 MNHNY, CDR2 SVGAGI (reference sequence). CDR3 protein: CASSYTKPLGEQYF. As DNA, the CDR3 is TGTGCCAGCAGTTACACGAAGCCTTTGGGGGAGCAGTACTTC.

The chain joins TRBV7-8 to TRBJ2-3; TRBD2 might be the D (6 bases). The CDR3 totals 16 residues. The germline V gene has CDR1 SGHVS and CDR2 FQNEAQ. V lost 4 bases to trimming and J lost 3 bases, with 17 bases between them. CDR3 region: CASSSGPSGRTDTQYF. The CDR3 DNA sequence: TGTGCCAGCAGCTCAGGACCTTCAGGGAGGACAGATACGCAGTATTTT. The variable domain in full, with the rest retrieved from reference TRBV7-8 and TRBJ2-3, is GAGVSQSPRYKVAKRGQDVALRCDPISGHVSLFWYQQALGQGPEFLTYFQNEAQLDKSGLPSDRFFAERPEGSVSTLKIQRTQQEDSAVYLCASSSGPSGRTDTQYFGPGTRLTVL.

The table lists this clonotype with a few counts. The chain employs TRBV7-9 and TRBJ1-2; TRBD1 matches 7 bases. CDR1 is SEHNR, CDR2 FQNEAQ, per germline (reference sequence). This CDR3 comprises 15 residues. Trimming at V came to 2 bases and at J to 1 base, leaving 4 bases not matched to a gene. CDR3 coding DNA: TGTGCCAGCAGCTTAACAGGGGCATTTAACTATGGCTACACCTTC. It yields the protein CASSLTGAFNYGYTF. Variable domain in full (rest from reference TRBV7-9 and TRBJ1-2): DTGVSQNPRHKITKRGQNVTFRCDPISEHNRLYWYRQTLGQGPEFLTYFQNEAQLEKSRLLSDRFSAERPKGSFSTLEIQRTEQGDSAMYLCASSLTGAFNYGYTFGSGTRLTVV.

This clonotype turned up a few times. The CDR3 sequence: CSASRPDYGYTF. In DNA, the CDR3 is TGCAGTGCTAGCAGGCCAGACTATGGCTACACCTTC. The gene calls are TRBV20-1 and TRBJ1-2; D gene uncertain. The CDR3 extends over 12 amino acids. Trimming shortened V by 3 bases and J by 3 bases, and 8 bases separated the two germline ends. CDR1 and CDR2 (germline): DFQATT, SNEGSKA (reference sequence).

The rearrangement links TRBV5-1 to TRBJ1-5; TRBD1 is a possible D gene (5 bases). The CDR3 totals 15 residues. Germline CDR1 is SGHRS and CDR2 is YFSETQ. Trimming removed 0 bases from V and 3 bases from J, with 10 bases in between. CDR3 DNA sequence: TGCGCCAGCAGCTTGGGAGGGGTTAACAATCAGCCCCAGCATTTT. It specifies CASSLGGVNNQPQHF.

The sample holds a few counts of this clonotype. The V gene is TRBV6-5, the J gene TRBJ1-2; TRBD1 aligns across 7 bases. The germline V gene has CDR1 MNHEY and CDR2 SVGAGI. The CDR3 has 12 residues. J was trimmed by 8 bases and V by 6 bases; bases with no gene match: 6. Here the CDR3 reads CASRQGPAGYTF. The CDR3 DNA is TGTGCCAGCAGACAGGGGCCAGCGGGCTACACCTTC.

This rearrangement joins TRBV7-9 to TRBJ1-2; 7 bases match TRBD1. Germline V gene data show CDR1 as SEHNR and CDR2 as FQNEAQ (reference sequence). The CDR3 consists of 14 residues. V shed 0 bases and J 9 bases; nucleotides not matched to a gene: 7. The CDR3 sequence is CASSLAGTVGSYTF. CDR3 nucleotides: TGTGCCAGCAGCTTAGCCGGGACAGTTGGAAGCTACACCTTC.

The CDR3 sequence is CSAEDGTKNIQYF. As DNA, the CDR3 is TGCAGTGCAGAGGACGGGACCAAAAACATTCAGTACTTC. The V and J genes are TRBV20-1 and TRBJ2-4; a weak D match, TRBD2 (5 bases). Germline V gives CDR1 DFQATT, CDR2 SNEGSKA (reference sequence). The CDR3 is made up of 13 amino acids. V lost 6 bases, J lost 2 bases, and 11 bases lay in between.

This chain links TRBV2 with TRBJ2-5, with TRBD2 identical over 9 bases. CDR1 and CDR2 (germline): SNHLY, FYNNEI. J lost 1 base, V lost 8 bases, and 5 bases had no gene match. This CDR3 comprises 14 residues. CDR3 sequence reads: CASLKREVQETQYF. DNA for the CDR3: TGTGCCAGCCTGAAGCGGGAGGTCCAAGAGACCCAGTACTTC.

This clonotype was seen repeatedly, ten times or more. At one end the junction does not follow the germline gene, possibly because of a read error. This rearrangement joins TRBV5-1 to TRBJ1-1; no reliable D call. The CDR3 loop spans 13 amino acids. Germline assignment: CDR1 SGHRS and CDR2 YFSETQ. In DNA, the CDR3 is TGTGCCAGCAGTTTAGGATGGAACACTGAAGCTTTCTTT. It specifies CASSLGWNTEAFF.